This T cell receptor beta chain was documented in a study of T cell responses to AZD1222 COVID-19 vaccine. A note on this clone: Its specificity is unknown.

Investigators merged groups given second doses at roughly 4 or roughly 12 weeks. Data came from immunoSEQ multiplex PCR; TCRdb stores just in-frame clones and leaves some out. The repertoire holds some 160,000 clones, 87% seen once, with over 1% in the top ten. Study conclusions and caveats: Baseline seropositivity occurred in only a handful of AZD1222 recipients.

The origin of this receptor is an adult who received the AZD1222 COVID-19 vaccine. Sequenced material: peripheral blood, taken 28 days after the second AZD1222 dose.

The CDR3 bases are TGTGCCAGCAGACCTTGGGGACAGGGTAACAATGAGCAGTTCTTC. Encoded protein: CASRPWGQGNNEQFF. The genes are TRBV6-2 or TRBV6-3 and TRBJ2-1; TRBD1 agrees at 9 bases. Germline V lookup: CDR1 MNHEY, CDR2 SVGEGT. V trimming: 6 bases; J trimming: 5 bases; junction bases outside the gene matches: 8. The CDR3 totals 15 residues.